The entry below gives a single TCR beta chain sequence along with its context. This entry comes from a study of shared clonotypes between healthy human individuals. This CDR3 has 14 amino acids. Per the germline V gene, CDR1 is ENHRY and CDR2 is SYGVKD. The ends lost 10 bases at V and 0 bases at J; junction bases unmatched: 7. The assay was immunoSEQ multiplex PCR, and TCRdb's table has in-frame clones only and misses some. The sample yields 2 million to 3 million clones, 90% to 95% seen once. Donors comprised healthy HIV-negative adults lacking recent acute infections or vaccinations. The sequenced material came from naive CD4+ T cells sorted from blood. Subset given: CD45RA+ positively selected. This sequence joins TRBV10-3 and TRBJ2-3; 7 bases are a match to TRBD2. The TCR sequence derives from a man between 18 and 35 years old in good health. The CDR3 is CATSEGLSTDTQYF. For the CDR3, the DNA is TGTGCCACCTCAGAGGGACTAAGCACAGATACGCAGTATTTT.